These T cell receptor beta chains were read from a single sample in a study of cytomegalovirus exposure and HLA in healthy donors. Sequencing was performed with immunoSEQ multiplex PCR; in TCRdb, only in-frame clones are kept and a portion is missing. The data contain around 300,000 clones, more than 75% of them singletons. Specimen: PBMCs. The origin of the receptors is a woman between 18 and 29 years old in good health and CMV-seronegative. Both conserved end residues are part of each CDR3. A clone size is listed for some rows: how often the clone was seen (once, few, many), or a class if it is expanded.

TRBJ2-2,TRBV7-8,.,CASERGRVNTGELFF
TRBJ2-7,TRBV7-2,.,CASTPGGPASTEQYF
TRBJ2-7,TRBV27,.,CASSLSAGDRYEQYF
TRBJ2-7,TRBV7-6,.,CASSLGGTGGRYEQYF
TRBJ2-7,TRBV5-8,.,CASSSRDYSYEQYF
TRBJ1-2,TRBV6-1,.,CASSASGRANYGYTF
TRBJ2-5,TRBV5-6,.,CASTPRRGPETQYF
TRBJ1-1,TRBV7-3,few,CASSSTGSAEAFF
TRBJ2-1,TRBV6-5,.,CASSPPRTSYNEQFF
TRBJ2-7,TRBV27,.,CASSLGPPGQGSEQYF
TRBJ1-5,TRBV28,.,CASRGQGAIAGNQPQHF
TRBJ2-2,TRBV11-3,few,CASSLGIGELFF
TRBJ2-7,TRBV19,.,CASSIGTITYEQYF
TRBJ2-3,TRBV5-6,.,CASQGLAGGSGADTQYF
TRBJ1-5,TRBV29-1,.,CSVAPGQGEGNQPQHF
TRBJ1-5,TRBV30,.,CAWSSTGSNVPQHF
TRBJ2-2,TRBV28,once,CASSLGNRGGTGELFF
TRBJ2-2,TRBV10-2,few,CASSGTGELFF
TRBJ2-2,TRBV9,once,CASSVNNVGELFF
TRBJ2-2,TRBV29-1,.,CSVRPGVNTGELFF
TRBJ2-3,TRBV7-8,.,CASSPSAGEWGTQYF
TRBJ2-7,TRBV20-1,.,CSARKEYEQYF
TRBJ2-2,TRBV9,.,CASSVDGGRGTGELFF
TRBJ1-5,TRBV28,.,CASSYTGLPQHF
TRBJ2-7,TRBV23-1,.,CASKQAYEQYF
TRBJ1-4,TRBV2,.,CASSESRDRGRKLFF
TRBJ2-2,TRBV11-3,.,CASSLAGEVGELFF
TRBJ2-7,TRBV18,.,CASSSLDRLTYEQYF
TRBJ1-5,TRBV27,.,CASREDSRQLPQHF
TRBJ1-2,TRBV18,.,CASSPLDREDGYTF
TRBJ1-5,TRBV29-1,.,CSVGSSMGNQPQHF
TRBJ1-2,TRBV28,.,CASRKRDSERYGYTF
TRBJ1-1,TRBV29-1,.,CSVVFGRTEAFF
TRBJ2-3,TRBV2,.,CASNGRLAGATDTQYF
TRBJ2-7,TRBV5-1,.,CASSLSGSDYEQYF
TRBJ1-3,TRBV2,.,CASSEPPNSGNTIYF
TRBJ1-2,TRBV11-2,.,CASSAGKYGYTF
TRBJ2-1,TRBV6-5,.,CASSYSYSISYNEQFF
TRBJ2-3,TRBV6-1,.,CASSTHRGSTDTQYF
TRBJ1-5,TRBV27,many,CASRSGQNQPQHF
TRBJ2-7,TRBV5-4,.,CASSNGPGGEQYF
TRBJ2-7,TRBV14,.,CASSLPGLSYEQYF
TRBJ1-2,TRBV7-3,.,CASSLGPGGAEEDYTF
TRBJ2-7,TRBV5-1,.,CASSAGGLAGSSYEQYF
TRBJ2-7,TRBV30,.,CAWNGGGYEQYF
TRBJ2-1,TRBV4-1,.,CASSQGTSGREGYNEQFF
TRBJ2-5,TRBV5-6,.,CASSLAGRGSGRETQYF
TRBJ2-7,TRBV27,few,CASSLTGGSYEQYF
TRBJ2-5,TRBV19,.,CASSSPRQGQETQYF
TRBJ2-7,TRBV6-1,.,CASSELAGPYEQYF
TRBJ1-2,TRBV2,.,CARYGTEANYGYTF
TRBJ2-6,TRBV29-1,.,CSVRGSGANVLTF
TRBJ1-1,TRBV28,.,CASSDQGKRAFF
TRBJ2-2,TRBV28,.,CASSFESSGELFF
TRBJ1-5,TRBV9,.,CASSPPHAGENQPQHF